This T cell receptor beta chain was observed in a study of CD8 T cells in ankylosing spondylitis. Notes on the study in general: Matched ankylosing spondylitis synovial fluid reportedly showed significant enrichment of disease-linked clones. Reports of some motif variants in reactive arthritis synovial fluid and blood predate this one. Several highly homologous variants formed a TCR beta motif that appeared characteristic of ankylosing spondylitis blood.

Each TCR beta library was made by quantitative 5'-RACE that incorporated molecular barcodes. TCRdb reanalysed the 5' RACE reads using MiXCR and keeps one entry per CDR3 protein. This sample has approximately 110,000 distinct CDR3 sequences, with under 30% found just once. Regarding this clonotype: Its antigen is unknown.

The trim removed 1 base at V and 7 bases at J, leaving 0 bases unmatched. Germline V gene data show CDR1 as LGHDT and CDR2 as YNNKEL (reference sequence). The CDR3 loop spans 14 amino acids. Sequenced sample: synovial fluid, either unsorted or a sorted T cell fraction (not recorded which). J is TRBJ2-1 and V is TRBV3-1; 11 bases agree with TRBD2. The TCR originated in a male donor with ankylosing spondylitis. In DNA form, the CDR3 reads TGTGCCAGCAGCCAAGCTAGCGGGGGGAATGAGCAGTTCTTC. This sequence encodes CASSQASGGNEQFF.